This T cell receptor beta chain is from a study of T cell repertoires in cytomegalovirus infection (dated by TCRdb to between 2018 and 2021). Turning to the overall study: Recently identified HLA-C-restricted CMV epitopes, whose presentation resists viral immunomodulation, were targeted by peptide stimulations together with well-studied HLA-B-restricted epitopes. Donor HLA type was relevant to the analysis, because carriage of CMV infection together with the matching HLA type was indicated by public TCR beta signatures. The full study reports these points: The ex vivo response was dominated by HLA-C-restricted CMV-specific TCR beta clonotypes, which also provided the single most frequent clonotype in two of eight donors. In both this cohort and an independent roughly 330-donor cohort, the cumulative frequency of public TCR beta family members distinguished carriers of CMV infection plus the relevant HLA type.

About this clonotype: The antigen this receptor binds is unknown. No qualities accompany the bases; no much larger clone lies one base away.

In the paper's terms, the treatment or condition label means: in vitro stimulation with specific CMV peptide epitopes to enrich CMV-specific T cells. Measured from the cysteine to the phenylalanine, the CDR3 is 12 residues long. The kept DNA is CDR3 alone, 36 bases in frame from the first base. Germline trimming amounts to 10 bases on V and 4 bases on J, with 4 as the count of junction bases outside the gene matches. CDR1 and CDR2 were assigned from the germline V gene as ENHRY and SYGVKD. Instrument used: Illumina HiSeq 1500. TCRdb handled the public reads itself, with Q25 trimming in fastp and clone calling in MiXCR, and kept productive beta chains. Rows with a matching CDR3 protein are joined into one entry that keeps the most common DNA and genes. The sample profile shows approximately 260,000 distinct CDR3 sequences; roughly 21% of them were found once. Jointly, the top ten make up roughly a fifth of the sample.

The sample in question was cultured PBMCs, obtained from culture after CMV antigen stimulation. The TCR was taken from a human donor in good health (CMV status not recorded). Some clones in this sample may be carry-over from other donors' samples. The rearranged chain carries TRBV10-3 and TRBJ2-1; 7 middle bases align to TRBD2. The nucleotide sequence reads TGTGCCACCGAAGCGGGATACAATGAGCAGTTCTTC. This sequence encodes CATEAGYNEQFF.